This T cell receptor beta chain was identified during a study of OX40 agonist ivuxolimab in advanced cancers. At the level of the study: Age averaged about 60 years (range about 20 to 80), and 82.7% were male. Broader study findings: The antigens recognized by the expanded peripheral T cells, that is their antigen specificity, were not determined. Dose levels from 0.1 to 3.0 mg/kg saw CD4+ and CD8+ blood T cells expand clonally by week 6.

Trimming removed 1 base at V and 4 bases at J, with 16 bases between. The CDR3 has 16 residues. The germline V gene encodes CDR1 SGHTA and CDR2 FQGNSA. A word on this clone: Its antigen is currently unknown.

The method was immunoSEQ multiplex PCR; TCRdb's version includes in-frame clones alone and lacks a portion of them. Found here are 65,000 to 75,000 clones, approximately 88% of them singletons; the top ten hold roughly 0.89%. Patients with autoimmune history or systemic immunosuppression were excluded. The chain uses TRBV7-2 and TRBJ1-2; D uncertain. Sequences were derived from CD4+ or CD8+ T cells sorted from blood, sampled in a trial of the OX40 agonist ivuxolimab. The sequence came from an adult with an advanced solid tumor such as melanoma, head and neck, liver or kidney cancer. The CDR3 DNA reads TGTGCCAGCAGCTTAGGAGGGCAGCCACCTTCCTATGGCTACACCTTC. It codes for CASSLGGQPPSYGYTF.